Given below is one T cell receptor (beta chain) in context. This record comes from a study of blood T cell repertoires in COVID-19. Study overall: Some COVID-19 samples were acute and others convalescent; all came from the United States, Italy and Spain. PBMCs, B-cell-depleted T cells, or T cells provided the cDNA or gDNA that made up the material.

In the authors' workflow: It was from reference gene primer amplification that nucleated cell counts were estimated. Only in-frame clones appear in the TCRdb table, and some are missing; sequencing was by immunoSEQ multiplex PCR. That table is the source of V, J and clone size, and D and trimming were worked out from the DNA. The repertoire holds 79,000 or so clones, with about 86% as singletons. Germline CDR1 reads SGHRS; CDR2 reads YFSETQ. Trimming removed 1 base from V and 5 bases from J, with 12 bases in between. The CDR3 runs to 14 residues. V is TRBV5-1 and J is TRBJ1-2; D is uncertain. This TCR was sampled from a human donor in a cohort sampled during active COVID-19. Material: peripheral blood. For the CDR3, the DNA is TGCGCCAGCAGCTTGACGCAGGAACCGTATGGCTACACCTTC. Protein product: CASSLTQEPYGYTF.